Described below is a single TCR beta chain sequence and its context. These data belong to a study of blood T cell repertoires in COVID-19. Seattle cases were enrolled at active infection and followed longitudinally. Some clones are missing from TCRdb's copy, which holds only in-frame ones; the method was immunoSEQ multiplex PCR. The data show 99,000 or so clones, with 88% seen just once and around 2% held by the top ten. The sample comprised peripheral blood. This TCR derives from a man aged 50 to 60 with COVID-19, enrolled during active disease.

CDR3 sequence (DNA): TGTGCCAGCAGCGTAGGTGAGTGGTCCACAGATACGCAGTATTTT. It translates to CASSVGEWSTDTQYF. V gene TRBV9 combines with J gene TRBJ2-3, with no clear D. V gave up 0 bases and J gave up 2 bases, with 10 bases separating them. From germline, CDR1 is SGDLS and CDR2 YYNGEE. CDR3 length equals 15 residues.